The sequence of this T cell receptor (beta chain) was determined in a study of T cell responses to AZD1222 COVID-19 vaccine. Study conclusions and caveats: No repertoire was sampled before or during the peak T cell response, only after it. Vaccine-associated CD4 TCRs ranged over spike, dominating at 160-218 and 743-854. Seropositive AZD1222 recipients at baseline numbered only five or six.

CDR1 and CDR2 (germline): PRHDT, FYEKMQ (reference sequence). Trimming stripped 10 bases from V and 1 base from J, with 12 bases between. The CDR3 totals 13 residues. Assay used: immunoSEQ multiplex PCR; TCRdb lists only in-frame clones, some missing. Among tens of thousands of clones, 70% to 90% were seen once, and the ten largest hold more than 4.5%. Regarding this clone: Its antigen remains unidentified.

The receptor was isolated from an adult in good health. The sample was peripheral blood, taken on day 0 of MenACWY control vaccination. The V and J genes are TRBV13 and TRBJ2-3; tentatively, D is TRBD1 (6 bases). The CDR3 nucleotides are TGTGCCACCCGGGACACAGGCACAGATACGCAGTATTTT. Its translation is CATRDTGTDTQYF.